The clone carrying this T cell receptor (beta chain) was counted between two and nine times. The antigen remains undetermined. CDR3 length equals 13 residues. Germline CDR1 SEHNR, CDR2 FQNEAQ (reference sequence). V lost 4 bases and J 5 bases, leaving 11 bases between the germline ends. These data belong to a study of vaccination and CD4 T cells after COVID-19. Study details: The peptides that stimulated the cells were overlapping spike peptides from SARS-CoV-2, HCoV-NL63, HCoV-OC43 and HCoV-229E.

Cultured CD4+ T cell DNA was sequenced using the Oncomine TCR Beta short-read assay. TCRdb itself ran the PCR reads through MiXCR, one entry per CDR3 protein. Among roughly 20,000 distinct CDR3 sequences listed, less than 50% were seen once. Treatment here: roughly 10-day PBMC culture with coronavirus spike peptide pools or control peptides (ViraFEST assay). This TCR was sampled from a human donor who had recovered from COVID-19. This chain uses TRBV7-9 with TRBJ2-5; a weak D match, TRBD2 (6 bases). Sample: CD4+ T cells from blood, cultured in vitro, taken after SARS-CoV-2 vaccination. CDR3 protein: CASSSVEGETQYF. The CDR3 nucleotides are TGTGCCAGCAGCTCGGTGGAGGGGGAGACCCAGTACTTC.